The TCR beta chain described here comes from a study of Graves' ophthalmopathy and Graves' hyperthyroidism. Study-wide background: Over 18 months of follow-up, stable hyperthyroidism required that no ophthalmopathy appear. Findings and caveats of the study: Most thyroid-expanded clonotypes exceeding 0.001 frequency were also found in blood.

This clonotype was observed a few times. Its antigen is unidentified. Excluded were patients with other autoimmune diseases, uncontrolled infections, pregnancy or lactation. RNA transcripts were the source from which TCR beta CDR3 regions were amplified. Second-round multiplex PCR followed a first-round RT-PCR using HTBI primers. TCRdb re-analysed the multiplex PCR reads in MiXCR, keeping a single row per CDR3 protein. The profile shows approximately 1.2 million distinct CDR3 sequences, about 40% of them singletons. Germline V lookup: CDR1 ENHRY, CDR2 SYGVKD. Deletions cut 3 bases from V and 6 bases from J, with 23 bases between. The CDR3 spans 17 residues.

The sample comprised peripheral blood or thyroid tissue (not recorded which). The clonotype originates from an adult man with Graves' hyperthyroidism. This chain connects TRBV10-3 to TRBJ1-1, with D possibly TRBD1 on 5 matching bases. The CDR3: CAISDAGRGRRLSEAFF. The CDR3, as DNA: TGTGCCATCAGTGATGCCGGGCGGGGACGACGGCTCTCTGAAGCTTTCTTT.